This T cell receptor beta chain was identified in a study of graft-versus-host responses after intestinal transplantation. Study outcomes and limitations: Some patients had graft-donor T cell macrochimerism. In their allografts, the ratios of graft-versus-host to host-versus-graft T cell clones were high.

V gave up 7 bases and J gave up 7 bases; unmatched junction bases: 4. The CDR3 is 14 amino acids. Germline CDR1 MNHEY, CDR2 SVGAGI. The method was immunoSEQ multiplex PCR; TCRdb's version includes in-frame clones alone and lacks a portion of them. Among over 20,000 clones listed, more than 40% were seen once. This clone was seen only a few times. The TCR comes from a human patient who received an intestinal transplant. Sequenced material: alloreactive CD4+ T cells from a mixed lymphocyte reaction culture, taken before intestinal transplant. Subset specified: CFSE-low proliferating T cells sorted from roughly 6-day pre-transplant mixed lymphocyte reaction (GvH or HvG direction). This chain joins TRBV6-5 and TRBJ1-6, with 10 nucleotides matching TRBD1. The CDR3 DNA reads TGTGCCAGCACCCCGACAGGGGGCAATTCACCCCTCCACTTT. Translated, it gives CASTPTGGNSPLHF.